These 30 T cell receptor beta chains came from one sample sequenced in a study of cytomegalovirus exposure and HLA in healthy donors. The PCR made use of 60 Vbeta and 13 Jbeta primers. Assay: immunoSEQ multiplex PCR; the TCRdb copy retains only in-frame clones and omits some. This table has fewer than 150,000 clones, over 65% appearing once. Sequencing was performed on PBMCs. These receptor sequences come from a young woman in good health and CMV-seronegative.

This clone was found once. The same CDR3 is also encoded by other DNA sequences in this sample. This chain connects TRBV18 to TRBJ2-5, with 9 positions matching TRBD2. The length of the CDR3 is 14 residues. V shed 6 bases and J 1 base; nucleotides not matched to a gene: 3. The germline V gene has CDR1 KGHSH and CDR2 LQKENI. CDR3 loop: CASSPGLAQETQYF. The CDR3 DNA reads TGTGCCAGCTCTCCGGGACTAGCCCAAGAGACCCAGTACTTC.

The V and J genes are TRBV18 and TRBJ1-3; D is possibly TRBD1 (6 bases). Trimming took off 5 bases at V and 2 bases at J, with 19 bases between the two ends. This CDR3 is built from 17 residues. The germline gives CDR1 KGHSH, CDR2 LQKENI. The CDR3 bases are TGTGCCAGCTCAAGCAAGCAGGGGCAAGGTGCTGGAAACACCATATATTTT. It encodes CASSSKQGQGAGNTIYF.

This chain joins TRBV10-3 and TRBJ2-3; 12 bases fit TRBD2. The CDR3 runs to 14 residues. V lost 7 bases to trimming and J lost 5 bases; unmatched junction nucleotides: 4. Germline CDR1 reads ENHRY; CDR2 reads SYGVKD. CDR3 sequence reads: CAIKEGLAGDTQYF. As DNA, the CDR3 is TGTGCCATCAAGGAGGGACTAGCGGGAGATACGCAGTATTTT.

The chain combines TRBV15 with TRBJ1-3; 9 bases are shared with TRBD1. Per the germline V gene, CDR1 is LNHNV and CDR2 is YYDKDF (reference sequence). This CDR3 contains 15 residues. The V gene end was trimmed by 5 bases and the J gene end by 2 bases; junction bases not matched to a gene: 4. The CDR3 sequence is CATSVDRGTGNTIYF. The DNA for the CDR3 is TGTGCCACCAGCGTCGACAGGGGGACTGGAAACACCATATATTTT.

The J gene is TRBJ1-2, the V gene TRBV28, with a tentative D call TRBD1 (5 bases). The germline V and J ends were trimmed by 5 bases and 1 base, with 14 bases remaining between them. The CDR3 spans 15 residues. Germline-derived CDR1 and CDR2 are MDHEN and SYDVKM. The CDR3 reads CASSGGSANNYGYTF. CDR3 nucleotides: TGTGCCAGCAGTGGGGGGTCAGCTAATAACTATGGCTACACCTTC.

This clone has a single count. This sequence joins TRBV28 and TRBJ1-2; the D is unclear. The CDR3 has 14 residues. The V end was cut by 3 bases, the J end by 2 bases, with 10 bases between. CDR1 is MDHEN and CDR2 is SYDVKM in the germline V gene. CDR3 DNA: TGTGCCAGCAGTTTTGAGGGTCCAAACTATGGCTACACCTTC. Amino acids: CASSFEGPNYGYTF.

The CDR3 protein is CASSDEGAGYYGYTF. The CDR3 DNA sequence: TGCGCCAGCAGTGACGAGGGGGCGGGTTACTATGGCTACACCTTC. The gene calls are TRBV10-2 and TRBJ1-2; 7 bases are shared with TRBD1. The V segment lost 3 bases and the J segment 3 bases; nucleotides outside the gene matches: 7. This CDR3 has 15 residues. Germline V gives CDR1 WSHSY, CDR2 SAAADI.

This clone was recorded once. The V gene is TRBV27, the J gene TRBJ2-7; TRBD2 might be the D (6 bases). The ends were cut back, 1 base at V and 5 bases at J, with 12 bases in the middle. Germline assignment: CDR1 MNHEY and CDR2 SMNVEV (reference sequence). The CDR3 has 14 amino acids. The CDR3 reads CASSLWRGSHEQYF. In DNA, the CDR3 is TGTGCCAGCAGTTTATGGCGGGGATCCCACGAGCAGTACTTC.

This chain uses TRBV6-5 with TRBJ2-5; 9 positions agree with TRBD1. The J call is uncertain, as TRBJ2-7 better fits the DNA end. Germline V lookup: CDR1 MNHEY, CDR2 SVGAGI. CDR3 length: 15 amino acids. The DNA for the CDR3 is TGTGCCAGCAGTTACGGTCCCGGGACAGGGAACGAGCAGTACTTC. It codes for CASSYGPGTGNEQYF.

There are a few counts of this clone. This chain links TRBV11-2 with TRBJ2-7; 10 bases align to TRBD1. Germline assignment: CDR1 SGHAT and CDR2 FQNNGV. With V trimmed by 3 bases and J by 6 bases, 5 bases remained unmatched. The CDR3 is 14 amino acids. The DNA for the CDR3 is TGTGCCAGCAGCTTTCCGGGACAGGGGAGCGAGCAGTACTTC. It translates to CASSFPGQGSEQYF.

The chain uses TRBV30 and TRBJ1-6; TRBD1 aligns across 7 bases. Germline values: CDR1 GTSNPN, CDR2 SVGIG (reference sequence). Trimming removed 4 bases from V and 7 bases from J; junction bases left unmatched: 4. The CDR3 length is 13 residues. The CDR3 loop is CAWIGQENSPLHF. Written as DNA, the CDR3 is TGTGCCTGGATTGGACAGGAGAATTCACCCCTCCACTTT.

The chain joins TRBV29-1 to TRBJ2-5; 8 nucleotides align to TRBD1. Germline CDR1 reads SQVTM; CDR2 reads ANQGSEA. After removal of 1 base from V and 7 bases from J, the junction contained 5 bases not matched to a gene. The CDR3 is made up of 13 amino acids. The CDR3 sequence: CSVEGTGFGTQYF. The DNA for the CDR3 is TGCAGCGTTGAAGGGACAGGGTTTGGGACCCAGTACTTC.

This clone was recorded a few times. The chain links TRBV29-1 to TRBJ2-5; D call uncertain. Gene TRBJ2-7 matches the end of the DNA better, so the J call may be wrong. Germline V gives CDR1 SQVTM, CDR2 ANQGSEA. This CDR3 is built from 13 residues. In DNA form, the CDR3 reads TGCAGCGTTGTTGACTCCCACGGCGACGAGCAGTACTTC. It encodes CSVVDSHGDEQYF.

This clone was observed a single time. The CDR3 sequence: CASSLGRSQETQYF. Written as DNA, the CDR3 is TGTGCCAGCAGCTTGGGGCGTTCTCAAGAGACCCAGTACTTC. The rearrangement links TRBV11-2 to TRBJ2-5; the D gene is possibly TRBD1 (5 bases). The germline V and J ends were trimmed by 3 bases and 2 bases, with 10 bases remaining between them. CDR1 and CDR2 (germline): SGHAT, FQNNGV. The CDR3 covers 14 residues.

This clone was seen only a few times. The chain has TRBV27 and TRBJ1-1; D call uncertain. Germline V gene lookup returns CDR1 MNHEY and CDR2 SMNVEV (reference sequence). There are 14 residues in the CDR3. V lost 6 bases to trimming and J lost 6 bases, with 17 bases between them. The CDR3 DNA reads as TGTGCCAGCAGCCCCCTGAGGGCAGGCCCTGAAGCTTTCTTT. Residues: CASSPLRAGPEAFF.

The chain uses TRBV7-9 and TRBJ1-4; D may be TRBD1 (6 bases). CDR3 size: 14 residues. Trimming cost V 2 bases and J 11 bases, with 15 bases left between them. Germline V gene lookup returns CDR1 SEHNR and CDR2 FQNEAQ (reference sequence). CDR3 DNA sequence: TGTGCCAGCAGCTTAACCTCAACAGGGAAGAAACTGTTTTTT. This codes for CASSLTSTGKKLFF.

This clone was recorded once. The chain links TRBV28 to TRBJ2-6; TRBD1 agrees at 7 bases. With V trimmed by 5 bases and J by 3 bases, 10 bases remained unmatched. Germline-derived CDR1 and CDR2 are MDHEN and SYDVKM. The CDR3 length is 17 residues. CDR3 nucleotide sequence: TGTGCCAGCAGTCCCAGACAGGGAAGAAGTGGGGCCAACGTCCTGACTTTC. Translated, it gives CASSPRQGRSGANVLTF.

This rearrangement joins TRBV27 to TRBJ2-7; TRBD2 is a possible D gene (5 bases). V was pared by 3 bases and J by 5 bases, with 14 bases between. The CDR3 consists of 14 residues. Germline CDR1 and CDR2: MNHEY and SMNVEV (reference sequence). CDR3 sequence: CASSFPGREHEQYF. The CDR3 DNA sequence: TGTGCCAGCAGTTTCCCCGGTCGGGAACACGAGCAGTACTTC.

The sample holds one count of this clone. The rearrangement links TRBV5-1 to TRBJ2-1; 9 bases map to TRBD1. The length of the CDR3 is 15 residues. Germline CDR1 reads SGHRS; CDR2 reads YFSETQ. With 5 bases clipped from V and 8 bases from J, the junction kept 11 bases outside the gene matches. This CDR3 is CASRHRTGEGDEQFF. The CDR3 DNA sequence: TGCGCCAGCAGGCACCGGACAGGGGAAGGCGATGAGCAGTTCTTC.

This clone has only a few counts. The chain combines TRBV10-3 with TRBJ2-1; TRBD2 is a possible D gene (6 bases). This CDR3 has 15 amino acids. Germline CDR1 is ENHRY and CDR2 is SYGVKD. The germline V and J ends were trimmed by 6 bases and 7 bases, with 19 bases remaining between them. The CDR3 here is CAIREGGRTGNEQFF. CDR3 nucleotide sequence: TGTGCCATCAGGGAGGGCGGGCGGACTGGGAATGAGCAGTTCTTC.

V usage is TRBV6-5 and J usage is TRBJ2-4; TRBD2 is a possible D gene (6 bases). Per germline, CDR1 MNHEY and CDR2 SVGAGI. The CDR3 covers 16 residues. Trimming cost V 0 bases and J 1 base, with 10 bases left between them. The CDR3 DNA sequence: TGTGCCAGCAGTTACTCGGGACTCTCGGCCAAAAACATTCAGTACTTC. Amino acids: CASSYSGLSAKNIQYF.

The chain links TRBV20-1 to TRBJ2-3; the D is unclear. In germline, CDR1 is DFQATT, CDR2 SNEGSKA (reference sequence). The V end was cut by 2 bases, the J end by 6 bases, with 6 bases between. This CDR3 spans 11 amino acids. DNA for the CDR3: TGCAGTGCTAGACCCGCGGATACGCAGTATTTT. It codes for CSARPADTQYF.

The V gene is TRBV27, the J gene TRBJ2-1; TRBD1 aligns across 7 bases. V was clipped by 6 bases and J by 5 bases; unmatched bases: 10. Per the germline V gene, CDR1 is MNHEY and CDR2 is SMNVEV (reference sequence). CDR3 length: 15 amino acids. CDR3 DNA: TGTGCCAGCAGAAAAGGGACAGCCTCAGACAATGAGCAGTTCTTC. As protein: CASRKGTASDNEQFF.

The rearrangement links TRBV2 to TRBJ1-2; the match to TRBD1 covers 7 bases. Trimming cost V 1 base and J 6 bases; bases outside gene matches: 5. CDR3 size: 14 residues. Germline-derived CDR1 and CDR2 are SNHLY and FYNNEI. CDR3 in DNA: TGTGCCAGCAGTGAAGAGGCAGGGGGGAATGGCTACACCTTC. Protein product: CASSEEAGGNGYTF.

The chain couples TRBV7-2 to TRBJ2-7; perhaps TRBD2 as D (7 bases). V lost 7 bases and J lost 0, with 13 bases in between. Germline CDR1 and CDR2: SGHTA and FQGNSA. The CDR3 contains 14 residues. CDR3 in DNA: TGTGCCAGCACCCGTCGGGGGGCCTCCTACGAGCAGTACTTC. This translates into CASTRRGASYEQYF.

Only one count was recorded for this clone. The rearrangement joins TRBV5-1 to TRBJ2-3, with 11 bases matching TRBD2. Germline trimming cut 0 bases from V and 3 bases from J; bases unmatched to any gene: 9. The germline gives CDR1 SGHRS, CDR2 YFSETQ. This CDR3 is built from 18 residues. The CDR3 DNA is TGCGCCAGCAGCTTGGTGGGACTAGCGGTTAAGCAGACAGATACGCAGTATTTT. This sequence encodes CASSLVGLAVKQTDTQYF. Complete variable domain (other parts from reference TRBV5-1 and TRBJ2-3): KAGVTQTPRYLIKTRGQQVTLSCSPISGHRSVSWYQQTPGQGLQFLFEYFSETQRNKGNFPGRFSGRQFSNSRSEMNVSTLELGDSALYLCASSLVGLAVKQTDTQYFGPGTRLTVL.

This clone was recorded a few times. This same CDR3 is encoded by further DNA sequences in the sample. The rearrangement joins TRBV7-3 to TRBJ2-1; 13 bases align to TRBD2. The CDR3 runs 15 residues. CDR1 and CDR2 from the germline V gene are SGHTA and FQGTGA. The trim removed 5 bases at V and 6 bases at J, leaving 4 bases unmatched. This CDR3 reads CASSPGLAGINEQFF. CDR3 sequence (DNA): TGTGCCAGCAGCCCGGGACTAGCGGGAATCAATGAGCAGTTCTTC.

This chain joins TRBV5-6 and TRBJ2-1; D gene unclear. Deletions cut 2 bases from V and 7 bases from J, with 7 bases between. Germline V CDR1 and CDR2: SGHDT, YYEEEE. This CDR3 spans 12 amino acids. CDR3 coding DNA: TGTGCCAGCAGCTTACTGGTGAATGAGCAGTTCTTC. It encodes CASSLLVNEQFF.

This chain links TRBV28 with TRBJ2-7, with 9 nucleotides matching TRBD1. The CDR3 sequence is 14 residues long. V shed 2 bases and J 11 bases; nucleotides not matched to a gene: 10. Germline loops: CDR1 MDHEN, CDR2 SYDVKM. CDR3 region: CASSLISDRGREYV. The CDR3 nucleotides are TGTGCCAGCAGTTTAATATCAGACAGGGGGAGGGAGTACGTC.

In regard to this clone: A read error may produce the germline difference seen at one junction end. The CDR3 reads CASSLGQGGAGALF. DNA for the CDR3: TGTGCCAGCAGCTTGGGACAGGGTGGAGCAGGGGCATTGTTC. This chain joins TRBV5-4 and TRBJ1-2; 7 nucleotides align to TRBD1. The CDR3 runs to 14 residues. Per germline, CDR1 SGHNT and CDR2 YYREEE (reference sequence).